The T cell receptor (beta chain) under discussion was sequenced for a study of cytomegalovirus exposure and HLA in healthy donors. Overall study: When roughly 420 donors were genotyped, more than 70% of them were found to fall in the Caucasian-associated ancestry cluster.

Primers included in the PCR were 60 Vbeta and 13 Jbeta primers. The method was immunoSEQ multiplex PCR; TCRdb's version includes in-frame clones alone and lacks a portion of them. This table holds about 140,000 clones, 60% to 75% found once. About this clone: Its antigen is as yet unknown.

Points from the study as a whole: The authors later linked a missense DCLRE1C variant to TCR beta V- and J-gene trimming.

Between the trimmed V and J ends, which lost 5 bases and 5 bases, there was a span of 10 bases. Per the germline V gene, CDR1 is SNHLY and CDR2 is FYNNEI. The CDR3 spans 13 residues. This chain connects TRBV2 to TRBJ2-1, with a tentative D call TRBD1 (5 bases). The sequence derives from a man aged 30 to 45 in good health and CMV-seronegative. Specimen: PBMCs. The CDR3 coding sequence is TGTGCCAGCAGTCCTGACAGAGACAATGAGCAGTTCTTC. It translates to CASSPDRDNEQFF.